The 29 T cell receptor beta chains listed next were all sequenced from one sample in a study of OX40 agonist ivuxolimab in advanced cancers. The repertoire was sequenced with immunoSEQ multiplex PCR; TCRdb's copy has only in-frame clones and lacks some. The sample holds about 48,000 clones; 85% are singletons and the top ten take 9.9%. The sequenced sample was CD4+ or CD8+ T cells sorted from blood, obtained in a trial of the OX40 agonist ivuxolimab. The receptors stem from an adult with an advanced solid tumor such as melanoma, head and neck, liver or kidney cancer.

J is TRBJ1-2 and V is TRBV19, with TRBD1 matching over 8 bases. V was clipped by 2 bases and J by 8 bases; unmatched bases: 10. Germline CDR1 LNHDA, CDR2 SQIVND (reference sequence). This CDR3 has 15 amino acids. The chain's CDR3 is CASSISRRGPLGYTF. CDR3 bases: TGTGCCAGTAGTATATCCCGCAGGGGGCCGTTGGGCTACACCTTC.

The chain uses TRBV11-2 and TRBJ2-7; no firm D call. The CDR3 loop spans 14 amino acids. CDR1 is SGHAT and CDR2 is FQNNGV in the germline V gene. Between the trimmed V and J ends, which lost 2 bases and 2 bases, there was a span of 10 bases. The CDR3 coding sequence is TGTGCCAGCAGCTTATTGTACAGAACCTACGAGCAGTACTTC. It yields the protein CASSLLYRTYEQYF.

The CDR3 loop reads CASSYSSGNDEQFF. The DNA of the CDR3 is TGTGCCAGCAGTTACTCGTCAGGGAACGATGAGCAGTTCTTC. J is TRBJ2-1 and V is TRBV6-5; D is perhaps TRBD1 (5 bases). Per the germline V gene, CDR1 is MNHEY and CDR2 is SVGAGI. The CDR3 runs 14 residues. Between the trimmed V and J ends, which lost 0 bases and 8 bases, there was a span of 11 bases.

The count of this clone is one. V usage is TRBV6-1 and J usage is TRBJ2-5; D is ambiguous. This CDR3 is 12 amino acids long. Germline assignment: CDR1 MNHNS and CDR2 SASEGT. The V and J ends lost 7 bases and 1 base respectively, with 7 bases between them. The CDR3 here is CASTDPQETQYF. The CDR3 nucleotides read TGTGCCAGCACGGACCCCCAAGAGACCCAGTACTTC.

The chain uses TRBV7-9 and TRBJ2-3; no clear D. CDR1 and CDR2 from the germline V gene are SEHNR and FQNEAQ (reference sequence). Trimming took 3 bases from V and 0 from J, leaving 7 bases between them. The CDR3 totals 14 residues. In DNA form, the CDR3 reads TGTGCCAGCAGCTTCTCGACTAGCACAGATACGCAGTATTTT. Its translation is CASSFSTSTDTQYF.

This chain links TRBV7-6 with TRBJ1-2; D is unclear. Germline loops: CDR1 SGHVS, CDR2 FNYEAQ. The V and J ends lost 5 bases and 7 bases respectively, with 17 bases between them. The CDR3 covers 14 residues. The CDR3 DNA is TGTGCCAGCAGCCCCTTCTCGGGTAGGACTGGCTACACCTTC. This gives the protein CASSPFSGRTGYTF.

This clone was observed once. CDR3 region: CASSPTGTSGRGERSTDTQYF. The CDR3 nucleotides are TGTGCCAGCAGCCCAACCGGTACTAGCGGGAGAGGGGAGCGTAGCACAGATACGCAGTATTTT. The V and J genes are TRBV7-3 and TRBJ2-3, with 11 bases lining up with TRBD2. Germline CDR1 is SGHTA and CDR2 is FQGTGA. The junction had 19 bases not matched to a gene; V was cut back by 5 bases and J by 0 bases. This CDR3 has 21 residues.

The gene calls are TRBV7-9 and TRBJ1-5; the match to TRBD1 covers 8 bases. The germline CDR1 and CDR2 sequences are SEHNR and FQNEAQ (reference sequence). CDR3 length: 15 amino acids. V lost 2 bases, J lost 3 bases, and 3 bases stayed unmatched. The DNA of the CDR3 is TGTGCCAGCAGCTTACCAGGGGGCGTCAATCAGCCCCAGCATTTT. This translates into CASSLPGGVNQPQHF.

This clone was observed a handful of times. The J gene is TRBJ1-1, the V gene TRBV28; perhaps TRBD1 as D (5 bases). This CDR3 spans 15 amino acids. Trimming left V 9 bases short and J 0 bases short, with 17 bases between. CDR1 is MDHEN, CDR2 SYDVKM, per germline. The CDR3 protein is CASRGTGYMNTEAFF. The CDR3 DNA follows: TGTGCCAGTCGGGGGACGGGGTACATGAACACTGAAGCTTTCTTT.

The CDR3 loop is CASSKKVSGANVLTF. The CDR3 DNA sequence: TGTGCCAGCAGCAAGAAGGTATCTGGGGCCAACGTCCTGACTTTC. This sequence joins TRBV9 and TRBJ2-6; D uncertain. The CDR3 extends over 15 amino acids. Trimming removed 4 bases from V and 1 base from J, with 9 bases in between. CDR1 is SGDLS, CDR2 YYNGEE, per germline.

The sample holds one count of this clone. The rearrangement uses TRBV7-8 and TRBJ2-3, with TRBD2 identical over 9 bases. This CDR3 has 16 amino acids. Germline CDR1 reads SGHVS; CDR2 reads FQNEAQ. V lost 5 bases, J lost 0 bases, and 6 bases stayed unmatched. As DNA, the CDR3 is TGTGCCAGCAGCCCTGGACTAGCGTTGAGCACAGATACGCAGTATTTT. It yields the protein CASSPGLALSTDTQYF.

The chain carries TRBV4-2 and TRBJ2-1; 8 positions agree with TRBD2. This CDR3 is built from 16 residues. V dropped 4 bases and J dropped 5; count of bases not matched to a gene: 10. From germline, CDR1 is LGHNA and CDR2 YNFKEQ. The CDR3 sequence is CASSLTKAGANNEQFF. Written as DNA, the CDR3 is TGTGCCAGCAGCCTAACAAAAGCGGGAGCCAACAATGAGCAGTTCTTC.

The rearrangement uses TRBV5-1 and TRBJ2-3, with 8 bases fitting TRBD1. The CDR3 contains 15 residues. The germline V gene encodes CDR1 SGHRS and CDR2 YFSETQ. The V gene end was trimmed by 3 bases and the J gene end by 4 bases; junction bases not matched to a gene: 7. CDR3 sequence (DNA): TGCGCCAGCAGCTGGGGGCAGGGGGCATCAGATACGCAGTATTTT. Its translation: CASSWGQGASDTQYF.

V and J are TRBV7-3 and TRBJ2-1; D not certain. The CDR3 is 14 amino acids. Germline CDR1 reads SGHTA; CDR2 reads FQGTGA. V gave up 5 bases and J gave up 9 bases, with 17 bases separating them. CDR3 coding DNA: TGTGCCAGCAGCCCTAGTTCGGGTCTCAGTGAGCAGTTCTTC. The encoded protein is CASSPSSGLSEQFF.

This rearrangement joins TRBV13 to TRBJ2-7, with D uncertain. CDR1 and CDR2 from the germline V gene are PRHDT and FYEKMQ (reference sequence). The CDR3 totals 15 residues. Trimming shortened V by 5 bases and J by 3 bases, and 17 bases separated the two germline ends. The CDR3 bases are TGTGCCAGCAGCCCCAAGGGCAGGAGAGACTACGAGCAGTACTTC. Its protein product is CASSPKGRRDYEQYF.

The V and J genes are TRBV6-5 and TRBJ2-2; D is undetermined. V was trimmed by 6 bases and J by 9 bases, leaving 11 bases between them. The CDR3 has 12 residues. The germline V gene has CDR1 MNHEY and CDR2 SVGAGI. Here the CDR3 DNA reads TGTGCCAGCAGCGACTGGGGTCGGGAGCTGTTTTTT. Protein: CASSDWGRELFF.

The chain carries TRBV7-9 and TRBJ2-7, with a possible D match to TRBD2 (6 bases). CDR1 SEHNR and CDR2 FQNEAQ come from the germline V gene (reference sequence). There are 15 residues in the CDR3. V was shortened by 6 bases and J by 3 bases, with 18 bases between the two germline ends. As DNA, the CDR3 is TGTGCCAGCAGTCCACCTGGGCAGGGAGGCTACGAGCAGTACTTC. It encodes CASSPPGQGGYEQYF.

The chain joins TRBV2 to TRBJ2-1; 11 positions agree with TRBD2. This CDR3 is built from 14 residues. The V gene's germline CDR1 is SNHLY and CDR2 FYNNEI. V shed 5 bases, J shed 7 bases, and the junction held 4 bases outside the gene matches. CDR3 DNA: TGTGCCAGCAGTCCGGGACTAGCGGTAAATGAGCAGTTCTTC. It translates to CASSPGLAVNEQFF.

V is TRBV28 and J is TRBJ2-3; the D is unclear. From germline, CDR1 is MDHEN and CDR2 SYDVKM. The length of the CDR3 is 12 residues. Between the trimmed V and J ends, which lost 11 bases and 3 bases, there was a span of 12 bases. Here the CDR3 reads CAGPRKTDTQYF. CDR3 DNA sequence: TGTGCCGGGCCTAGGAAGACAGATACGCAGTATTTT.

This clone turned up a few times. DNA for the CDR3: TGTGCCAGCAGTTCGCCGGGACAGACATACTATGGCTACACCTTC. Translating it yields CASSSPGQTYYGYTF. This chain joins TRBV5-4 and TRBJ1-2; 7 bases line up with TRBD1. Trimming took 5 bases from V and 3 from J; bases not matched to a gene: 10. CDR3 length equals 15 residues. Germline V gene lookup returns CDR1 SGHNT and CDR2 YYREEE (reference sequence).

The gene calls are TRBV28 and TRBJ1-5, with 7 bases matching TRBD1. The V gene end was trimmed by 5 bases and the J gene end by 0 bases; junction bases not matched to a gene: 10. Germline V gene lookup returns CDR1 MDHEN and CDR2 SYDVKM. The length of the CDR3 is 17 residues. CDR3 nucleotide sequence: TGTGCCAGCAGTCCCCCGGACAGGTTTTATAGCAATCAGCCCCAGCATTTT. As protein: CASSPPDRFYSNQPQHF.

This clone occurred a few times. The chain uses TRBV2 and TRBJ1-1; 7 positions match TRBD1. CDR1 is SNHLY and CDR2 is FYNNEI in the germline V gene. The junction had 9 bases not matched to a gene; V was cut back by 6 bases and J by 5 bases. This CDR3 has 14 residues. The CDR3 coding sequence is TGTGCCAGCAGGAGGGCAGGGGGTACAACTGAAGCTTTCTTT. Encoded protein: CASRRAGGTTEAFF. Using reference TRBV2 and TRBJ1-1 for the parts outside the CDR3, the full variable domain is EPEVTQTPSHQVTQMGQEVILRCVPISNHLYFYWYRQILGQKVEFLVSFYNNEISEKSEIFDDQFSVERPDGSNFTLKIRSTKLEDSAMYFCASRRAGGTTEAFFGQGTRLTVV.

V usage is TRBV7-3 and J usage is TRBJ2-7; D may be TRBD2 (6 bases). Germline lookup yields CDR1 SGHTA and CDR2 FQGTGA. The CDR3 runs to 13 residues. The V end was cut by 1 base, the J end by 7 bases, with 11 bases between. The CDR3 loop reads CASSLSQEGEQYF. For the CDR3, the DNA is TGTGCCAGCAGCTTAAGTCAGGAGGGGGAGCAGTACTTC. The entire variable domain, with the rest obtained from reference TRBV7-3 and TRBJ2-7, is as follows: GAGVSQTPSNKVTEKGKYVELRCDPISGHTALYWYRQSLGQGPEFLIYFQGTGAADDSGLPNDRFFAVRPEGSVSTLKIQRTERGDSAVYLCASSLSQEGEQYFGPGTRLTVT.

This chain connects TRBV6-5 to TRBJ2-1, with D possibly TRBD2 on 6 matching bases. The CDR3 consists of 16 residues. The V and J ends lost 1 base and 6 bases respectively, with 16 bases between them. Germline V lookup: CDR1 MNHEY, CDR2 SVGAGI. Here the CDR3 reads CASSYFGTPRGNEQFF. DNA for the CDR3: TGTGCCAGCAGTTACTTCGGGACTCCCCGCGGCAATGAGCAGTTCTTC.

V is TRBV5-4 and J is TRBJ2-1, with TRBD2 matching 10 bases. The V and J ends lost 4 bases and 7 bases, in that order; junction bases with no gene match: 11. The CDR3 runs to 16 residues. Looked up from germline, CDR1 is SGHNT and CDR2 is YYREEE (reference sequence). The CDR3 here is CASSPAGTSAKNEQFF. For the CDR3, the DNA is TGTGCCAGCAGCCCGGCCGGGACTAGCGCTAAGAATGAGCAGTTCTTC.

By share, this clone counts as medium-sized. This CDR3 reads CASSLYVTEAFF. CDR3 nucleotide sequence: TGTGCCAGCAGTCTTTATGTCACTGAAGCTTTCTTT. This chain links TRBV28 with TRBJ1-1; no clear D gene. Germline CDR1 MDHEN, CDR2 SYDVKM. The CDR3 is 12 residues long. V gave up 5 bases and J gave up 4 bases, with 8 bases separating them.

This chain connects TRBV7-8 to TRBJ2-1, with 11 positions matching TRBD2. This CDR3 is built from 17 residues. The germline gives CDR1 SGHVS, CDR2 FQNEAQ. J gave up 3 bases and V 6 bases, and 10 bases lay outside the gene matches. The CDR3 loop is CASSLQPGLADYNEQFF. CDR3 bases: TGTGCCAGCAGTCTCCAACCGGGACTAGCGGACTACAATGAGCAGTTCTTC.

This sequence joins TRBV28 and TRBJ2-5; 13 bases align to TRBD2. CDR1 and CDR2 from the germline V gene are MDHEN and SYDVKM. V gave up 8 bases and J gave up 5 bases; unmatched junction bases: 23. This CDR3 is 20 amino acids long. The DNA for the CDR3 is TGTGCCAGCCCCCCCCCGGGACAGGGGACTAGCGGGATCTCCTCGGAGACCCAGTACTTC. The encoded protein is CASPPPGQGTSGISSETQYF.

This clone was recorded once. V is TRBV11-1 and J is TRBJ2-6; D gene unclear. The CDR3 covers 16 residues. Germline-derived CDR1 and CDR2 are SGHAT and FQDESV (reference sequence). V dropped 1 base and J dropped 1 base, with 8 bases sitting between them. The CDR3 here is CASSLVAISGANVLTF. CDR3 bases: TGTGCCAGCAGCTTAGTTGCGATTTCTGGGGCCAACGTCCTGACTTTC.